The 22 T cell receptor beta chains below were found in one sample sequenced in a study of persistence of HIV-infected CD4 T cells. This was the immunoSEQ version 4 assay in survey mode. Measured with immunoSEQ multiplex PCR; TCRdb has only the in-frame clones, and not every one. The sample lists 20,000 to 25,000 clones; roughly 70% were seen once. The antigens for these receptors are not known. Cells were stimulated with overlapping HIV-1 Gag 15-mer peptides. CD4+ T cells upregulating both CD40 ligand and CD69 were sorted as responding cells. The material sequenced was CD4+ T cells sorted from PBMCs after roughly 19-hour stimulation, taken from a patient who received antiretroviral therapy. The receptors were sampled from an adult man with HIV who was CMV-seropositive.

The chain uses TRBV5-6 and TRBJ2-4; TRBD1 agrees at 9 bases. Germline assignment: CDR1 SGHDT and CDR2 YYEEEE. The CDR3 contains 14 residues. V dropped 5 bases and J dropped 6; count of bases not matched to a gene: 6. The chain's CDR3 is CASRGQGEGNIQYF. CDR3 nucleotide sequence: TGTGCCAGCAGGGGACAGGGAGAGGGAAACATTCAGTACTTC. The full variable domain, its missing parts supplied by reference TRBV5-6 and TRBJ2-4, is DAGVTQSPTHLIKTRGQQVTLRCSPKSGHDTVSWYQQALGQGPQFIFQYYEEEERQRGNFPDRFSGHQFPNYSSELNVNALLLGDSALYLCASRGQGEGNIQYFGAGTRLSVL.

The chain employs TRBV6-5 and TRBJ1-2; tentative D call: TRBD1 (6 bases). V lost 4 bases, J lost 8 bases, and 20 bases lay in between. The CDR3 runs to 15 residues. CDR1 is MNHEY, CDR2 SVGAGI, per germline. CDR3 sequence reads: CASSSTHGGAGGYTF. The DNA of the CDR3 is TGTGCCAGCAGTTCTACCCACGGGGGCGCGGGGGGCTACACCTTC.

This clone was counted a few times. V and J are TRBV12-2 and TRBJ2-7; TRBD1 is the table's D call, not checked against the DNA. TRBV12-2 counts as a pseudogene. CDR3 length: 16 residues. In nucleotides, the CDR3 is TGTGCAAGTCGCTGTCCGGGACACCGAAGCTCCTACGAGCAGTACTTC. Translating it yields CASRCPGHRSSYEQYF.

CDR3 amino acids: CASSLRQGRDSPLHF. The CDR3, as DNA: TGCGCCAGCAGCTTAAGACAGGGGAGGGATTCACCCCTCCACTTT. This chain connects TRBV5-1 to TRBJ1-6; 8 positions match TRBD1. The CDR3 has 15 residues. Germline values: CDR1 SGHRS, CDR2 YFSETQ. V shed 2 bases and J 8 bases; nucleotides not matched to a gene: 6.

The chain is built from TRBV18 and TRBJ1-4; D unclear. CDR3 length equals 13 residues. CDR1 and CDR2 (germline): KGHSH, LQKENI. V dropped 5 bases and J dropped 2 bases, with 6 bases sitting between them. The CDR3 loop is CASSTGTNEKLFF. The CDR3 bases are TGTGCCAGCTCAACGGGGACTAATGAAAAACTGTTTTTT.

The CDR3 DNA reads as TGTGCCAGCAGTTCGGGCAGGAACTATGGCTACACCTTC. The encoded protein is CASSSGRNYGYTF. The chain joins TRBV12-3 or TRBV12-4 to TRBJ1-2; D not certain. CDR3 length equals 13 residues. Deletions cut 4 bases from V and 2 bases from J, with 8 bases between.

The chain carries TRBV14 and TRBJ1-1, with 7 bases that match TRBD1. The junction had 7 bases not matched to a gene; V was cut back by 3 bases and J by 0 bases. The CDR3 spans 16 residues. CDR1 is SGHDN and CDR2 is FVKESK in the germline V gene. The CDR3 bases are TGTGCCAGCAGCCACTGGGACAGAAGCATGAACACTGAAGCTTTCTTT. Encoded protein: CASSHWDRSMNTEAFF. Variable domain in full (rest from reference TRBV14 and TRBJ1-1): EAGVTQFPSHSVIEKGQTVTLRCDPISGHDNLYWYRRVMGKEIKFLLHFVKESKQDESGMPNNRFLAERTGGTYSTLKVQPAELEDSGVYFCASSHWDRSMNTEAFFGQGTRLTVV.

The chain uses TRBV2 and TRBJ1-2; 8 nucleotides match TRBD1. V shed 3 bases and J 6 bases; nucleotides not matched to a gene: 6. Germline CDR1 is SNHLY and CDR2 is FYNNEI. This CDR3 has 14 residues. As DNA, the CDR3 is TGTGCCAGCAGTGATTACAGGGGGGGCCATGGCTACACCTTC. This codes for CASSDYRGGHGYTF.

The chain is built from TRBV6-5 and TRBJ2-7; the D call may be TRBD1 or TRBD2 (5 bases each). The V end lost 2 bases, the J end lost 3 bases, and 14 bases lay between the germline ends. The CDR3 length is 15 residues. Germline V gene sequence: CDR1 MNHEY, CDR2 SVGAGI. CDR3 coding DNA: TGTGCCAGCAGTTACGGGGGTCAGCGTTTCTACGAGCAGTACTTC. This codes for CASSYGGQRFYEQYF.

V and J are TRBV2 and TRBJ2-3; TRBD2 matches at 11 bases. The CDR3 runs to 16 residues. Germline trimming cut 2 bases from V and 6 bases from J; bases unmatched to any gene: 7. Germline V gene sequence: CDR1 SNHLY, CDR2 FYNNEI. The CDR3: CASSERRLAGGDTQYF. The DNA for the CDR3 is TGTGCCAGCAGTGAAAGGCGATTAGCGGGGGGGGATACGCAGTATTTT.

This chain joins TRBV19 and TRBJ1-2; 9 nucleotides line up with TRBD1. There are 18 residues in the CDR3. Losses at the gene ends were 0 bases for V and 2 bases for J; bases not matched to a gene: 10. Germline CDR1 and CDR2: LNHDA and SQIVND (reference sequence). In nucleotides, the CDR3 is TGTGCCAGTAGTATAGACCCTCGCTCGGGACAGGGCAACTATGGCTACACCTTC. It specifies CASSIDPRSGQGNYGYTF.

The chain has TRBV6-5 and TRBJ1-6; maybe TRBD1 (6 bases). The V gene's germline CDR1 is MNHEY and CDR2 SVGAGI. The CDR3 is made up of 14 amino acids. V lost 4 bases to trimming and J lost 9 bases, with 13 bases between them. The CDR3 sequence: CASSFNRAGSPLHF. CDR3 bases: TGTGCCAGCAGTTTTAACAGGGCTGGTTCACCCCTCCACTTT.

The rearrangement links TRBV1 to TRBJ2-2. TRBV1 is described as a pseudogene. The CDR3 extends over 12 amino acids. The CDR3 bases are TGCACCAGCAGCCAAGAACCGGGGGAGCTGTTTTTT. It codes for CTSSQEPGELFF.

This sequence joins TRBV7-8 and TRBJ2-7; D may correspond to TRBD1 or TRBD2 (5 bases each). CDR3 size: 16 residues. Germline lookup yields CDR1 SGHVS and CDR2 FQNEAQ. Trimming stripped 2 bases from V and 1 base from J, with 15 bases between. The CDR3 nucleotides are TGTGCCAGCAGCTTAATAGGGGCCATAGCGTCCTACGAGCAGTACTTC. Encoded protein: CASSLIGAIASYEQYF. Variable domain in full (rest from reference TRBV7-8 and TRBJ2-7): GAGVSQSPRYKVAKRGQDVALRCDPISGHVSLFWYQQALGQGPEFLTYFQNEAQLDKSGLPSDRFFAERPEGSVSTLKIQRTQQEDSAVYLCASSLIGAIASYEQYFGPGTRLTVT.

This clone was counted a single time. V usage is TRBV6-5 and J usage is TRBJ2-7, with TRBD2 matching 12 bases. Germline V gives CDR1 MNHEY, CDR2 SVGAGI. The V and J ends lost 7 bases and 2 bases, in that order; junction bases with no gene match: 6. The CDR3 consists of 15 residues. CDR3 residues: CASIWTSGATYEQYF. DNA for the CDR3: TGTGCCAGCATCTGGACTAGCGGGGCAACCTACGAGCAGTACTTC.

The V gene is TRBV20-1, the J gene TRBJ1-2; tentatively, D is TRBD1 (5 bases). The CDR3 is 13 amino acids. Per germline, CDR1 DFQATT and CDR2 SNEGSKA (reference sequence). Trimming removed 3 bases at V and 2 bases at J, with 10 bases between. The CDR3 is CSASQGLNYGYTF. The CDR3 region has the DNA TGCAGTGCTAGTCAGGGACTAAACTATGGCTACACCTTC.

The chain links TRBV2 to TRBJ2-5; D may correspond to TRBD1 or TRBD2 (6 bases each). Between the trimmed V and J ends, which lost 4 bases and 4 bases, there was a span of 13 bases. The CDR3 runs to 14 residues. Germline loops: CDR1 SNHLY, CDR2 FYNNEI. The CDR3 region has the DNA TGTGCCAGCAGTGCACGGGGGCTGCGAGAGACCCAGTACTTC. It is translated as CASSARGLRETQYF.

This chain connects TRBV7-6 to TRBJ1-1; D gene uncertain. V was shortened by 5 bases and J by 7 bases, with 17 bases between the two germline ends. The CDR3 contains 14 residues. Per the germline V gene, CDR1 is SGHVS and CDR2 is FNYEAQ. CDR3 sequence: CASSPPASLGEAFF. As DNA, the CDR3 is TGTGCCAGCAGCCCTCCGGCGTCATTAGGTGAAGCTTTCTTT. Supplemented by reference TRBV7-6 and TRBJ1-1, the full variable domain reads GAGVSQSPRYKVTKRGQDVALRCDPISGHVSLYWYRQALGQGPEFLTYFNYEAQQDKSGLPNDRFSAERPEGSISTLTIQRTEQRDSAMYRCASSPPASLGEAFFGQGTRLTVV.

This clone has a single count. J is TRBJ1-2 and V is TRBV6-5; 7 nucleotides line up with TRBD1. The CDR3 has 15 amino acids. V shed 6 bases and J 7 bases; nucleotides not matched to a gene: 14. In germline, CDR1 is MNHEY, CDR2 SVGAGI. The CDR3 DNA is TGTGCCAGCAGACCCCCCCAGAGGGGGCAGGTTGGCTACACCTTC. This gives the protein CASRPPQRGQVGYTF.

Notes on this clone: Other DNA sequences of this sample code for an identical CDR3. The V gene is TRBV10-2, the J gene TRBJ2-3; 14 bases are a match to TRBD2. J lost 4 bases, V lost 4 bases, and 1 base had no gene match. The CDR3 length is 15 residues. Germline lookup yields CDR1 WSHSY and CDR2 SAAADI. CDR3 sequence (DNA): TGCGCCAGCAGTGTGACTAGCGGGGGGGCAGATACGCAGTATTTT. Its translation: CASSVTSGGADTQYF.

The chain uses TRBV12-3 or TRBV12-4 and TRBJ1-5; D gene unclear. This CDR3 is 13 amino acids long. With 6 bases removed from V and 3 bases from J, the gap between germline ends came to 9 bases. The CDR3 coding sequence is TGTGCCAGCAGACCCCGGTTCAATCAGCCCCAGCATTTT. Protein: CASRPRFNQPQHF.

The CDR3 reads CASSSQGTSYNSPLHF. The CDR3 coding sequence is TGTGCCAGCAGCTCCCAGGGAACCAGTTATAATTCACCCCTCCACTTT. The V gene is TRBV7-8, the J gene TRBJ1-6, with D tentatively TRBD1 (5 bases). The germline gives CDR1 SGHVS, CDR2 FQNEAQ. V dropped 4 bases and J dropped 4 bases, with 14 bases sitting between them. CDR3 length equals 16 residues.